This T cell receptor beta chain emerged from a study of blood T cells in healthy people across ages. A J-beta primer mix and a sample-barcoded 5' primer were used in a second PCR of about 7 to 12 cycles. Per-sample output comprised a minimum of 2.5 million paired-end reads containing CDR3. In TCRdb, the 5' RACE reads were re-called with MiXCR into one record per CDR3 protein. The data contain 700,000 to 800,000 distinct CDR3 sequences, approximately 39% of them singletons. In regard to this clonotype: Its antigen is not identified. One end of the junction varies from germline; a read error may be responsible.

Peripheral blood samples of 9.5 to 10 milliliters were drawn from each donor. CDR1 and CDR2 from the germline V gene are MNHEY and SMNVEV (reference sequence). The CDR3 has 14 amino acids. Study-wide results and limits: Shifts in expanded clonotypes may have been confounded by donor CMV status, which was unknown.

Material: blood. This TCR derives from a woman aged 60-70 years in good health. The chain is built from TRBV27 and TRBJ2-7, with 8 bases matching TRBD1. The CDR3 sequence: CASGLGTGLYEQYF. The CDR3, as DNA: TGTGCCAGCGGTTTAGGGACAGGTCTCTACGAGCAGTACTTC.